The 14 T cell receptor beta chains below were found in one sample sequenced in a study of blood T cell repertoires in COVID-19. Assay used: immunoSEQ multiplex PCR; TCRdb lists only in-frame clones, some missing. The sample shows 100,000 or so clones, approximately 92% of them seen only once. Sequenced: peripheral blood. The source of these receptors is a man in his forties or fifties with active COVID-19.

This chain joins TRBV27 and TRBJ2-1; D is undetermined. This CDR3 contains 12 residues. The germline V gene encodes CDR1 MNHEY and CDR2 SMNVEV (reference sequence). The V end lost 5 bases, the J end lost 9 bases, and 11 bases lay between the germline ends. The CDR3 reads CASSLPGGEQFF. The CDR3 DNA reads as TGTGCCAGCAGTCTCCCGGGTGGTGAGCAGTTCTTC.

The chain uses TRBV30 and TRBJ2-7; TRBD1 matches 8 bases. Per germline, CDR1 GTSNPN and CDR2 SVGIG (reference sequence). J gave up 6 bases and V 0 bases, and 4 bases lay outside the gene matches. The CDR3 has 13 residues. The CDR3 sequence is CAWSVGDRTEQYF. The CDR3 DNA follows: TGTGCCTGGAGTGTGGGGGACAGGACCGAGCAGTACTTC.

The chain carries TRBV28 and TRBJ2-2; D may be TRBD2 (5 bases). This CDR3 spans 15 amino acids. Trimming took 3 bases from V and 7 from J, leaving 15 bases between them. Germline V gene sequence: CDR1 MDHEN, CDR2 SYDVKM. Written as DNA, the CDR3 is TGTGCCAGCAGTTTTCGGGGAAGGTTGGGCGGGGAGCTGTTTTTT. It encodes CASSFRGRLGGELFF. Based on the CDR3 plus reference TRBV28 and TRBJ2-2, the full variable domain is DVKVTQSSRYLVKRTGEKVFLECVQDMDHENMFWYRQDPGLGLRLIYFSYDVKMKEKGDIPEGYSVSREKKERFSLILESASTNQTSMYLCASSFRGRLGGELFFGEGSRLTVL.

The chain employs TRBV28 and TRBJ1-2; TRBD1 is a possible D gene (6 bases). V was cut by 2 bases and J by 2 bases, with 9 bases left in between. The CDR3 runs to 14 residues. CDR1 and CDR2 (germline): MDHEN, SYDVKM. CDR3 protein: CASSLLGQNYGYTF. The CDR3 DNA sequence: TGTGCCAGCAGTTTACTTGGACAGAACTATGGCTACACCTTC.

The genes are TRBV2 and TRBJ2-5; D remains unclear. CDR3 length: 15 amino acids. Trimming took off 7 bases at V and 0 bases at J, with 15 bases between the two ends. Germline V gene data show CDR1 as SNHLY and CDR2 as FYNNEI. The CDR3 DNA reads TGTGCCAGCACGTTTAGCCTTGTGGACCAAGAGACCCAGTACTTC. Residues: CASTFSLVDQETQYF. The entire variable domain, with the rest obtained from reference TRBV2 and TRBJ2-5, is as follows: EPEVTQTPSHQVTQMGQEVILRCVPISNHLYFYWYRQILGQKVEFLVSFYNNEISEKSEIFDDQFSVERPDGSNFTLKIRSTKLEDSAMYFCASTFSLVDQETQYFGPGTRLLVL.

The DNA for the CDR3 is TGTGCCAGCTCCCTATGGACTCTGCCCACCGGGGAGCTGTTTTTT. Protein sequence: CASSLWTLPTGELFF. The V and J genes are TRBV18 and TRBJ2-2; TRBD2 might be the D (5 bases). Deletions cut 6 bases from V and 4 bases from J, with 15 bases between. CDR1 and CDR2 (germline): KGHSH, LQKENI. The CDR3 covers 15 residues. The whole variable domain, remainder taken from reference TRBV18 and TRBJ2-2, is NAGVMQNPRHLVRRRGQEARLRCSPMKGHSHVYWYRQLPEEGLKFMVYLQKENIIDESGMPKERFSAEFPKEGPSILRIQQVVRGDSAAYFCASSLWTLPTGELFFGEGSRLTVL.

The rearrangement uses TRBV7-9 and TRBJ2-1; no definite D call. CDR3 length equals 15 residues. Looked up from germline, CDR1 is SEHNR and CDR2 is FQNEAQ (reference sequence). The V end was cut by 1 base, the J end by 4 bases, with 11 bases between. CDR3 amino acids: CASSLGSSGYNEQFF. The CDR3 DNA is TGTGCCAGCAGCTTAGGGAGTAGTGGATACAATGAGCAGTTCTTC.

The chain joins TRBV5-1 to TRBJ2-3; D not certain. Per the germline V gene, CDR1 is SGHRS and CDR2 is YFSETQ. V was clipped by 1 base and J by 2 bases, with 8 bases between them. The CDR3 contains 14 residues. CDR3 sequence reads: CASSLSTYTDTQYF. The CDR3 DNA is TGCGCCAGCAGCTTGAGCACTTACACAGATACGCAGTATTTT.

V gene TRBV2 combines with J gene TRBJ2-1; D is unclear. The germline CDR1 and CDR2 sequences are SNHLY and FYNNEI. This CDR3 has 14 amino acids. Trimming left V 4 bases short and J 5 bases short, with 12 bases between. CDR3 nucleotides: TGTGCCAGCAGTGCAGATTATGGAGACAATGAGCAGTTCTTC. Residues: CASSADYGDNEQFF.

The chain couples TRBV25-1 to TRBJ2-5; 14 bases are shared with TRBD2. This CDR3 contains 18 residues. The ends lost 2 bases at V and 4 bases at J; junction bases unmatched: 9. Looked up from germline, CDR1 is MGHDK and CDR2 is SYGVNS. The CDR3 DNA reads TGTGCCAGCAGTGAAGGGACTAGCGGGGGAGCGGTTGGAGAGACCCAGTACTTC. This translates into CASSEGTSGGAVGETQYF. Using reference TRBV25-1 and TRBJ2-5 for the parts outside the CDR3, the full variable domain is EADIYQTPRYLVIGTGKKITLECSQTMGHDKMYWYQQDPGMELHLIHYSYGVNSTEKGDLSSESTVSRIRTEHFPLTLESARPSHTSQYLCASSEGTSGGAVGETQYFGPGTRLLVL.

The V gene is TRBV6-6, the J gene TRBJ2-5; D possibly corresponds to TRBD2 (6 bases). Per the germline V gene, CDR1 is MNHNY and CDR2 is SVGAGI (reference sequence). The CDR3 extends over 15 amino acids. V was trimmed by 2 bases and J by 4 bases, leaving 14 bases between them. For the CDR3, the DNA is TGTGCCAGCAGTTACGTTGGCGGGACTGGAGAGACCCAGTACTTC. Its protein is CASSYVGGTGETQYF.

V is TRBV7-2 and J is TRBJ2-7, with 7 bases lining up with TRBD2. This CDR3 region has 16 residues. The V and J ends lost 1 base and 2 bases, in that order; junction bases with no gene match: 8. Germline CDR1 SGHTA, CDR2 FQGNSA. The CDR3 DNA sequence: TGTGCCAGCAGCTTAGTTTTAGCGGGTGCCCCCTACGAGCAGTACTTC. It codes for CASSLVLAGAPYEQYF.

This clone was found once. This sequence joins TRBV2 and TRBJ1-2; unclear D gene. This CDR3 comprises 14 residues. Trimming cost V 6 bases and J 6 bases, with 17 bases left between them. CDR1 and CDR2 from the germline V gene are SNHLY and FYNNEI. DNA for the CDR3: TGTGCCAGCAGCGCAGGCCTCTGGTTGAATGGCTACACCTTC. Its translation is CASSAGLWLNGYTF.

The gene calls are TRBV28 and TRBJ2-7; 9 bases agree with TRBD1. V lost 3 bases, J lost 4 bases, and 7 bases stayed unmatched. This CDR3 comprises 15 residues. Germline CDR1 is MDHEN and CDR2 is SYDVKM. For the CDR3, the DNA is TGTGCCAGCAGTTTGGGCTCCGGGACAGGGTACGAGCAGTACTTC. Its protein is CASSLGSGTGYEQYF.